The rows below give T cell receptor beta chains drawn from one sample of a study of cytomegalovirus exposure and HLA in healthy donors. Measured with immunoSEQ multiplex PCR; TCRdb has only the in-frame clones, and not every one. The table has about 120,000 clones, around 81% seen once. The sequenced sample was PBMCs. These receptors originate from a woman in her thirties or forties in good health and CMV-seronegative. Each CDR3 is given with its conserved first and last residue. D genes are given only for firm matches. A row's size may be missing; if present it is once, few, many or a size class.

NA	few	TRBV6-5	TRBJ1-2	12	CASSRRGAGYTF	TGTGCCAGCAGTCGGCGGGGGGCTGGCTACACCTTC
TRBD1	NA	TRBV5-6	TRBJ1-2	14	CASSLNRGSYGYTF	TGTGCCAGCAGCTTGAACAGGGGGTCCTATGGCTACACCTTC
NA	NA	TRBV2	TRBJ1-2	15	CASRGGLAGHYGYTF	TGTGCCAGTAGGGGGGGACTTGCGGGGCACTATGGCTACACCTTC
TRBD1	few	TRBV5-1	TRBJ1-1	15	CASSPRTDRVTEAFF	TGCGCCAGCAGCCCAAGAACTGACAGGGTCACTGAAGCTTTCTTT
NA	NA	TRBV4-3	TRBJ1-3	19	CASSQEGPDGTGNGNTIYF	TGCGCCAGCAGCCAAGAGGGGCCTGATGGGACTGGGAATGGGAACACCATATATTTT
TRBD2	NA	TRBV7-9	TRBJ2-2	16	CASTNKGGPYTGELFF	TGTGCCAGCACCAACAAGGGAGGGCCTTACACCGGGGAGCTGTTTTTT
NA	NA	TRBV9	TRBJ1-2	15	CASSVDVAGHYGYTF	TGTGCCAGCAGCGTAGACGTGGCAGGGCACTATGGCTACACCTTC
TRBD1	once	TRBV28	TRBJ1-4	13	CASRPGGREKLFF	TGTGCCAGCAGACCAGGGGGCAGGGAAAAACTGTTTTTT
NA	NA	TRBV27	TRBJ1-4	14	CASSASGPREKLFF	TGTGCCAGCAGCGCATCCGGCCCCAGGGAAAAACTGTTTTTT
TRBD2	few	TRBV4-1	TRBJ2-3	14	CASSQGGGADTQYF	TGCGCCAGCAGCCAGGGCGGGGGGGCGGATACGCAGTATTTT
NA	NA	TRBV4-1	TRBJ1-6	17	CASSQAYLRGGNSPLHF	TGCGCCAGCAGCCAAGCGTACCTTCGGGGTGGGAATTCACCCCTCCACTTT
NA	NA	TRBV11-2	TRBJ2-1	12	CASSPRRLEQFF	TGTGCCAGCAGCCCCCGGCGACTAGAGCAGTTCTTC
NA	NA	TRBV7-2	TRBJ2-1	14	CASSLDGAEDEQFF	TGTGCCAGCAGCTTAGACGGCGCAGAGGATGAGCAGTTCTTC
NA	NA	TRBV5-1	TRBJ2-7	14	CASSLRGQSYEQYF	TGCGCCAGCAGCTTGCGGGGACAATCCTACGAGCAGTACTTC
NA	NA	TRBV29-1	TRBJ1-1	12	CSVGHEGTEAFF	TGCAGCGTTGGCCATGAGGGCACTGAAGCTTTCTTT
NA	NA	TRBV9	TRBJ2-1	15	CASSVGRFSYNEQFF	TGTGCCAGCAGCGTAGGGAGATTCTCCTACAATGAGCAGTTCTTC
NA	once	TRBV25-1	TRBJ1-2	12	CASLLEGSSYTF	TGTGCCAGCCTACTGGAGGGATCCAGCTACACCTTC
NA	NA	TRBV5-1	TRBJ1-2	15	CASSLVSGGNYGYTF	TGCGCCAGCAGCTTGGTTTCGGGGGGAAACTATGGCTACACCTTC
NA	NA	TRBV5-6	TRBJ1-5	14	CASSRSRINQPQHF	TGTGCCAGCAGCCGGAGTAGAATCAATCAGCCCCAGCATTTT
TRBD2	NA	TRBV10-3	TRBJ2-3	16	CAISEKLAGGADTQYF	TGTGCCATCAGTGAGAAACTAGCGGGGGGTGCAGATACGCAGTATTTT
TRBD1	NA	TRBV18	TRBJ2-3	14	CASSPGQKTDTQYF	TGTGCCAGCTCACCGGGACAGAAAACAGATACGCAGTATTTT
TRBD2	NA	TRBV9	TRBJ2-1	15	CASSVVGSGSDEQFF	TGTGCCAGCAGCGTAGTTGGTAGCGGGAGTGATGAGCAGTTCTTC
NA	NA	TRBV28	TRBJ1-1	12	CASSPQGTEAFF	TGTGCCAGCAGTCCCCAGGGCACTGAAGCTTTCTTT
TRBD1	NA	TRBV19	TRBJ2-1	15	CASNTDRGGYNEQFF	TGTGCCAGTAATACCGACAGGGGCGGGTACAATGAGCAGTTCTTC
NA	NA	TRBV6-5	TRBJ2-3	15	CASSPTSSGTDTQYF	TGTGCCAGCAGCCCGACTAGTTCTGGCACAGATACGCAGTATTTT
TRBD1	NA	TRBV6-6	TRBJ1-6	15	CASSLGQGAISPLHF	TGTGCCAGCAGTTTAGGACAGGGGGCCATATCACCCCTCCACTTT
NA	NA	TRBV6-1	TRBJ1-1	13	CASSEILRGDSFF	TGTGCCAGCAGTGAAATACTAAGGGGTGACAGTTTCTTT
TRBD1	NA	TRBV6-5	TRBJ2-7	15	CASSYSPTGIYEQYF	TGTGCCAGCAGTTACTCCCCGACAGGGATCTACGAGCAGTACTTC
NA	NA	TRBV9	TRBJ2-7	15	CASSPFGREAYEQYF	TGTGCCAGCAGCCCCTTCGGGCGGGAAGCCTACGAGCAGTACTTC
NA	NA	TRBV2	TRBJ2-5	14	CASSARTGGETQYF	TGTGCCAGCAGTGCACGGACAGGAGGGGAGACCCAGTACTTC
TRBD1	NA	TRBV16	TRBJ1-2	13	CASSKGQGFGYTF	TGTGCCAGCAGCAAGGGACAGGGGTTTGGCTACACCTTC
NA	NA	TRBV19	TRBJ2-1	13	CASRLDLYNEQFF	TGTGCCAGTAGACTAGATTTGTACAATGAGCAGTTCTTC
TRBD1	once	TRBV25-1	TRBJ1-3	17	CASSPGGTDVSGNTIYF	TGTGCCAGCAGTCCAGGGGGGACGGATGTCTCTGGAAACACCATATATTTT
NA	NA	TRBV7-2	TRBJ2-1	17	CASSFGSDAASSNEQFF	TGTGCCAGCAGCTTCGGAAGTGACGCCGCCTCTAGCAATGAGCAGTTCTTC
NA	NA	TRBV28	TRBJ1-1	13	CALPEYQDTEAFF	TGTGCCCTTCCTGAGTATCAGGACACTGAAGCTTTCTTT
NA	NA	TRBV12-2	TRBJ2-2	21	CASRLASLGHRGQGNFGELFF	TGTGCAAGTCGCTTAGCGAGCCTAGGACACCGGGGACAGGGGAATTTCGGGGAGCTGTTTTTT
TRBD1	NA	TRBV7-2	TRBJ2-7	14	CASSLSGTGYEQYF	TGTGCCAGCAGCCTATCCGGGACAGGCTACGAGCAGTACTTC
TRBD2	NA	TRBV27	TRBJ2-7	12	CASGLAGGSAYF	TGTGCCAGCGGGCTAGCGGGAGGCTCTGCGTACTTC
NA	NA	TRBV7-9	TRBJ1-2	12	CASSPSAGGYTF	TGTGCCAGCAGCCCTAGCGCTGGGGGCTACACCTTC
NA	once	TRBV5-1	TRBJ2-3	13	CASSLRGTDTQYF	TGCGCCAGCAGCTTACGGGGGACAGATACGCAGTATTTT
TRBD1	NA	TRBV25-1	TRBJ1-6	14	CASRGQGVNSPLHF	TGTGCCAGCCGGGGACAGGGGGTAAATTCACCCCTCCACTTT
TRBD1	once	TRBV9	TRBJ1-2	15	CASSDRTGLRGGYTF	TGTGCCAGCAGCGACCGGACAGGGCTAAGGGGCGGCTACACCTTC
NA	NA	TRBV5-6	TRBJ2-7	15	CASSRFGGAPYEQYF	TGTGCCAGCAGCCGATTTGGCGGGGCTCCCTACGAGCAGTACTTC
NA	NA	TRBV5-8	TRBJ2-2	13	CASSLRNTGELFF	TGTGCCAGCAGCTTGCGTAACACCGGGGAGCTGTTTTTT
TRBD2	NA	TRBV7-9	TRBJ2-5	18	CASNSPRGSGGYQETQYF	TGTGCCAGCAACTCCCCGCGGGGAAGCGGGGGGTACCAAGAGACCCAGTACTTC
TRBD2	NA	TRBV9	TRBJ2-2	18	CASSVVGGGANLAGELFF	TGTGCCAGCAGCGTAGTCGGCGGGGGGGCCAATCTTGCCGGGGAGCTGTTTTTT
TRBD1	NA	TRBV5-1	TRBJ2-5	16	CASSLARQGGQETQYF	TGCGCCAGCAGCTTGGCTCGACAGGGTGGACAAGAGACCCAGTACTTC
NA	NA	TRBV12-5	TRBJ2-3	14	CASGSIPLQGTQYF	TGTGCTAGTGGTTCAATCCCACTACAGGGTACGCAGTATTTT